The table lists the clone carrying this TCR beta chain with a few counts. The data originate from a study of control samples from healthy donors and cancer patients. The assay was immunoSEQ multiplex PCR, and TCRdb's table has in-frame clones only and misses some. The sample holds 230,000 or so clones, 90% to 95% seen once. The CDR3 is made up of 11 amino acids. Germline CDR1 reads DFQATT; CDR2 reads SNEGSKA (reference sequence). Trimming removed 4 bases at V and 5 bases at J, with 9 bases between. Input material: blood. The sequence derives from a man aged 45-65 years in good health. The V gene is TRBV20-1, the J gene TRBJ2-7; no clear D gene. The CDR3 sequence is CSAKVDHEQYF. DNA for the CDR3: TGCAGTGCTAAGGTTGACCACGAGCAGTACTTC.